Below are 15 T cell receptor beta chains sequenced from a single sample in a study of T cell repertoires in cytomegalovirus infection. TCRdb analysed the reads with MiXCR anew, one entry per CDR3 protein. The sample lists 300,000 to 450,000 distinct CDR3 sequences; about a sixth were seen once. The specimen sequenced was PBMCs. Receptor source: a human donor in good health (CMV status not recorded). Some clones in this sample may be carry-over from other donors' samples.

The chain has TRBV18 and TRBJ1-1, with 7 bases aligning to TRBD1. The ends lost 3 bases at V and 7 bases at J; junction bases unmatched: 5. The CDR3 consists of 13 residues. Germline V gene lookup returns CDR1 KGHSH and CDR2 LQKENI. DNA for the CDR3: TGTGCCAGCTCACCCGACAGGGCGGATGAAGCTTTCTTT. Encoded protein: CASSPDRADEAFF.

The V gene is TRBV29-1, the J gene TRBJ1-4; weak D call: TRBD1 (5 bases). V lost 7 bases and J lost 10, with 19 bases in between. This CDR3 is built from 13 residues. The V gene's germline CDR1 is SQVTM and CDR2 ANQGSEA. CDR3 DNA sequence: TGCAGCGCGGAAGATAGCCAGGGAGGAAAACTGTTTTTT. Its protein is CSAEDSQGGKLFF.

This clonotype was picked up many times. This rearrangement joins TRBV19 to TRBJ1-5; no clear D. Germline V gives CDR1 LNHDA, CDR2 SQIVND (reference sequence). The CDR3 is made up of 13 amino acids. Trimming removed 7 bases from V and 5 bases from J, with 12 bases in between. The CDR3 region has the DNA TGTGCCAGTACCCCAAAGAAGGATCAGCCCCAGCATTTT. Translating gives CASTPKKDQPQHF.

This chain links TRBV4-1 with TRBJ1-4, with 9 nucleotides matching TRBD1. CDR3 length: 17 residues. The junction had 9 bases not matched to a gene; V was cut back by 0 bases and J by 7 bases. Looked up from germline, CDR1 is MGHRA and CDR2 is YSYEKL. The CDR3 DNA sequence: TGCGCCAGCAGCCAAGATCCGGGACAGGGAAGTAGTGAAAAACTGTTTTTT. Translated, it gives CASSQDPGQGSSEKLFF.

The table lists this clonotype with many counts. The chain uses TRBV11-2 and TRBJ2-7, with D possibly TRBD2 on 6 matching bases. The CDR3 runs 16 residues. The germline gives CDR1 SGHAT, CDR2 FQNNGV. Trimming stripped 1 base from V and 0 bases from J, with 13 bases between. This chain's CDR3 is CASSLASRGVSYEQYF. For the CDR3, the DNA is TGTGCCAGCAGCTTAGCCTCGCGGGGAGTCTCCTACGAGCAGTACTTC.

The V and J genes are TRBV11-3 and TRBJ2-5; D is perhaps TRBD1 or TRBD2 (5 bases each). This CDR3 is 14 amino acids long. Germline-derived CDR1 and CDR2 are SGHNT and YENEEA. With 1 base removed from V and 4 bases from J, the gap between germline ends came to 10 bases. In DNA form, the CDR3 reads TGTGCCAGCAGCTTAGGGCCGGGGCCAGAGACCCAGTACTTC. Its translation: CASSLGPGPETQYF.

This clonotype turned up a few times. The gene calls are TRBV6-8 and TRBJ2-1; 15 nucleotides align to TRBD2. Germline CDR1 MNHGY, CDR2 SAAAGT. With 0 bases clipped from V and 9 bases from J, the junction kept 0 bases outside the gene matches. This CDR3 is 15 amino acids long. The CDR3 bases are TGTGCCAGCAGTTACTCGGGACTAGCGGGGGGTGAGCAGTTCTTC. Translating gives CASSYSGLAGGEQFF.

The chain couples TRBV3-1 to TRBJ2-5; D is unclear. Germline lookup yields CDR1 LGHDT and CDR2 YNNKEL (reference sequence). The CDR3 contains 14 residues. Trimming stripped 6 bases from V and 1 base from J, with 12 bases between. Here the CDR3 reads CASSNNGGQETQYF. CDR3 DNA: TGTGCCAGCAGTAATAATGGCGGCCAAGAGACCCAGTACTTC.

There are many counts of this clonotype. In nucleotides, the CDR3 is TGTGCCAGCAGCCTACAGGGTAGCGGGATAGCCGGGGAGCTGTTTTTT. Translated: CASSLQGSGIAGELFF. The rearrangement links TRBV7-2 to TRBJ2-2; 8 nucleotides line up with TRBD2. This CDR3 is built from 16 residues. Germline CDR1 SGHTA, CDR2 FQGNSA. V was clipped by 5 bases and J by 6 bases; unmatched bases: 11.

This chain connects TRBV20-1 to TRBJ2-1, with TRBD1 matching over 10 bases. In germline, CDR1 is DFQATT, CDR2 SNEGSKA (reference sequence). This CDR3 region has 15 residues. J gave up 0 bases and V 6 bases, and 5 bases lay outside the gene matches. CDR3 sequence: CSARQGANSYNEQFF. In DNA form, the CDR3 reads TGCAGTGCAAGACAGGGGGCGAACTCCTACAATGAGCAGTTCTTC.

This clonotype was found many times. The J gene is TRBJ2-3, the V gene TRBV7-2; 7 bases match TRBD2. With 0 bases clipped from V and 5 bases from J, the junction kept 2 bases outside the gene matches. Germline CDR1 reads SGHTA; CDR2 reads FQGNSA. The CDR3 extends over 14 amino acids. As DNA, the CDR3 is TGTGCCAGCAGCTTAGCCGCGGGAGTAGATACGCAGTATTTT. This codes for CASSLAAGVDTQYF.

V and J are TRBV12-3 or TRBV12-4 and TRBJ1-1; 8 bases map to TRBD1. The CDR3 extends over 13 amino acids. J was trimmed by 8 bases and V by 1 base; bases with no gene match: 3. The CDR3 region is CASSLGWTGEAFF. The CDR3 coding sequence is TGTGCCAGCAGTTTAGGGTGGACAGGGGAAGCTTTCTTT.

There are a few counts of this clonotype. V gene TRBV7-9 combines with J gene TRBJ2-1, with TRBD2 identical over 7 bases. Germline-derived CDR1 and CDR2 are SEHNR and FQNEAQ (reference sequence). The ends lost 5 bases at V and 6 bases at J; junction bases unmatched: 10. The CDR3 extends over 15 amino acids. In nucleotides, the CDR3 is TGTGCCAGCAGCCCGACGGGGACTATGGCCAATGAGCAGTTCTTC. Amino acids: CASSPTGTMANEQFF.

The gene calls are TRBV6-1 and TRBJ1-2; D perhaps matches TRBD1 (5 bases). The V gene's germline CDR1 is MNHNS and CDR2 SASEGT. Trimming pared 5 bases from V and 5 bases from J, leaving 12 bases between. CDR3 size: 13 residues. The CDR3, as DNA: TGTGCCAGCAGTCCCCGGACACTGTATGGCTACACCTTC. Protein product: CASSPRTLYGYTF.

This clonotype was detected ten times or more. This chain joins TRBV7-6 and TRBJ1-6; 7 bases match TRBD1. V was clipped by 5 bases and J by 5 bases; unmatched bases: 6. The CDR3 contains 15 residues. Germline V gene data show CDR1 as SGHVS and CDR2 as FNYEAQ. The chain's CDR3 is CASSQGTANNSPLHF. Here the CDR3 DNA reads TGTGCCAGCAGCCAAGGGACAGCCAATAATTCACCCCTCCACTTT.